This T cell receptor (beta chain) is drawn from a study of T-cell memory formation after mild COVID-19. Study information: Each donor largely had its own TCR clusters.

Each CDR3 protein gets one entry after TCRdb re-called the 5' RACE reads with MiXCR. Among just over 400,000 distinct CDR3 sequences listed, roughly a quarter were seen once. A few counts support this clonotype. The CDR3 spans 17 residues. Per germline, CDR1 MGHRA and CDR2 YSYEKL. V was pared by 5 bases and J by 6 bases, with 16 bases of the junction left unmatched. V and J are TRBV4-1 and TRBJ2-3; 8 bases align to TRBD1. This clonotype was sampled from an adult woman who had mild COVID-19 (a few samples of this study predate the infection). Cell type and time point are not known. The sequencing input was PBMCs or a T cell subset sorted from them (not recorded which). The CDR3 DNA reads TGCGCCAGCAGCACTCAGGCAGGCAGGGGGCGCCTGGATACGCAGTATTTT. Encoded protein: CASSTQAGRGRLDTQYF.